The source of this T cell receptor (beta chain) is a study of shared T cell receptors in the human thymus. Assay: immunoSEQ multiplex PCR; the TCRdb copy retains only in-frame clones and omits some. The data show under 850,000 clones, with 70% to 90% seen just once and about 0.01% held by the top ten. The junction had 6 bases not matched to a gene; V was cut back by 4 bases and J by 8 bases. CDR3 size: 14 residues. Germline V lookup: CDR1 SGHKS, CDR2 YYEKEE (reference sequence). The sample was also reused in another study, on human thymus T cells. This second report adds: Thymus specimens were resections from corrective heart surgery.

The sample taken for sequencing was thymocytes. The TCR originated in a boy less than two years old with a congenital heart defect. The rearrangement uses TRBV5-5 and TRBJ2-1; 10 bases map to TRBD1. The CDR3 DNA reads TGTGCCAGCAGCGCCACGACAGGGGGCGATGAGCAGTTCTTC. It codes for CASSATTGGDEQFF.